This paragraph covers one T cell receptor (beta chain) sequence. This clonotype has just a few counts. The specificity of this receptor is unknown. No clone much larger than this one lies a single base away; base qualities are absent. The sample is drawn from a study of T-cell reconstitution after alpha-beta-depleted transplantation in children (TCRdb year 2016). General notes on the study: T-cell immune reconstitution after TCRalphabeta/CD19-depleted allogeneic hematopoietic cell transplantation in children was quantitatively tracked in the study by means of TCR repertoire profiling.

Beyond this particular receptor, the publication reports: Hyperexpanded clone frequencies declined over subsequent months; after one year, T-cell counts and TCRbeta diversity were mostly attributed to newly produced T cells. In some patients, the high TCRbeta diversity seen at day 60 was put down to recipient T cells and intrathymic progenitors that had survived conditioning. The apparently early alphabetaT-cell count recovery about two months after transplant was reportedly dependent on only several hundred rapidly expanded clones derived from non-depleted graft cells.

Library generation was performed with PCR. TCRdb shows the sequencer as Illumina HiSeq 2500. To normalize quantification of the TCRbeta repertoire, the TCR libraries were built with molecular barcoding that relied on unique molecular identifiers. The raw public data were reprocessed by TCRdb itself: fastp quality trimming at Q25, MiXCR clonotype calling, in-frame beta chains only. When rows share a CDR3 protein, they turn into one entry using the most common DNA and genes. In this sample the table shows more than 85,000 distinct CDR3 sequences, around 7% of which occur a single time. Around 15% of the sample is in the top ten clones. The CDR3 measures 15 amino acids from cysteine to phenylalanine. Only CDR3 DNA remains: 45 bases, in frame from the first base. The CDR1 and CDR2 encoded by the germline V gene are SNHLY and FYNNEI. A distance of 15 bases separates the germline ends of V and J, which lose 4 bases and 5 bases respectively.

The treatment or condition tag for this specimen amounts to: allogeneic hematopoietic cell transplantation with graft depleted of TCRalphabeta T cells and CD19 B cells. The children who served as transplant recipients had been given grafts of TCRalphabeta/CD19-depleted allogeneic hematopoietic cells. Source: PBMCs, taken before TCRalphabeta/CD19-depleted stem cell transplant. This sequence uses TRBV2 and TRBJ2-1; TRBD1 could be the D gene, as 6 bases match. The source of this sequence is a boy between 2 and 10 years old with acute lymphoblastic leukemia, due to receive a stem cell transplant. The nucleotide sequence reads as follows: TGTGCCAGCAGTGTCCCGGGACACTTAGACAATGAGCAGTTCTTC. It encodes CASSVPGHLDNEQFF. The full variable domain, with segments outside the CDR3 supplied by the reference TRBV2 and TRBJ2-1 proteins, appears as EPEVTQTPSHQVTQMGQEVILRCVPISNHLYFYWYRQILGQKVEFLVSFYNNEISEKSEIFDDQFSVERPDGSNFTLKIRSTKLEDSAMYFCASSVPGHLDNEQFFGPGTRLTVL.